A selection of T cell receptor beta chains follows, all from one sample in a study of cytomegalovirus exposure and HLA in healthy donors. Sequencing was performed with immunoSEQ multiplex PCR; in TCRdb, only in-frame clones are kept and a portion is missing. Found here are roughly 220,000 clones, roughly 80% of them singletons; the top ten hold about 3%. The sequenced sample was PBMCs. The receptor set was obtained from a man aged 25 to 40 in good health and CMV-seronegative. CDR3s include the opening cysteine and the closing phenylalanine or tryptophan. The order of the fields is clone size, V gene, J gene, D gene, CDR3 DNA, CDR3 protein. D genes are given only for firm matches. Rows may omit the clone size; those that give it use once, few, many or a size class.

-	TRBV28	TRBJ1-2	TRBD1	TGTGCCAGCAGACAGGGGTCGGACTATGGCTACACCTTC	CASRQGSDYGYTF
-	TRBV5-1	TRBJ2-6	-	TGCGCCAGCAGCATATATCGCGGGACAGCAAACTCTGGGGCCAACGTCCTGACTTTC	CASSIYRGTANSGANVLTF
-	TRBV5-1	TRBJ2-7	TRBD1	TGCGCCAGCAGCTGGGACAGTTCCTACGAGCAGTACTTC	CASSWDSSYEQYF
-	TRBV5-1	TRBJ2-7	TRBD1	TGCGCCAGCAGCCGGACAGGCTCCTACGAGCAGTACTTC	CASSRTGSYEQYF
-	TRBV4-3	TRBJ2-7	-	TGCGCCAGCAGCCCCGAGAGGGATTTCTCCGAGCAGTACTTC	CASSPERDFSEQYF
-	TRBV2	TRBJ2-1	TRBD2	TGTGCCAGCAGCGAGGGGATATGGGGGGGTCAGTTCTTC	CASSEGIWGGQFF
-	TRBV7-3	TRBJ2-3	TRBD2	TGTGCCAGCAGCCTCGGGGCGGGGGGGACCACAGATACGCAGTATTTT	CASSLGAGGTTDTQYF
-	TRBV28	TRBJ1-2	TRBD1	TGTGCCAGCAGTACCCCCGGGACAGGGACGTATGGCTACACCTTC	CASSTPGTGTYGYTF
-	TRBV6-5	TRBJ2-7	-	TGTGCCAGCAGTTACTCGGGACAAACCTACGAGCAGTACTTC	CASSYSGQTYEQYF
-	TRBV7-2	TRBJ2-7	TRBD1	TGTGCCAGCAGCATGACAGGGGATCTCTACGAGCAGTACTTC	CASSMTGDLYEQYF
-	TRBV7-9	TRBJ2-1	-	TGTGCCAGCAGCTTAGCCCCTAGCGCTGAGCAGTTCTTC	CASSLAPSAEQFF
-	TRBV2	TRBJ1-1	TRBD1	TGTGCCAGCAGTTCAGGGGGCGCTCGAGTCACTGAAGCTTTCTTT	CASSSGGARVTEAFF
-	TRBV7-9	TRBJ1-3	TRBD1	TGTGCCAGCAGCTTTCAGGTTGGACAGGGGAGGCTCTCTGGAAACACCATATATTTT	CASSFQVGQGRLSGNTIYF
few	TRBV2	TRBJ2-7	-	TGTGCCAGCAGCTACAGGGCCCGAACTAGGCCCGAGCAGTACTTC	CASSYRARTRPEQYF
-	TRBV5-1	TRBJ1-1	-	TGCGCCAGCAGCTTGGTGCAGGGAATGACTGAAGCTTTCTTT	CASSLVQGMTEAFF
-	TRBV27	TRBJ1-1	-	TGTGCCAGCAGTTTAAACAGGATCACTGAAGCTTTCTTT	CASSLNRITEAFF
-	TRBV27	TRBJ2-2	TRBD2	TGTGCCAGCACCCTCCTTAGCGGGATCAACACCGGGGAGCTGTTTTTT	CASTLLSGINTGELFF
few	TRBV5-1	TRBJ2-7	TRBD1	TGCGCCAGCAGCGATATAGGACAGGGTTCCTACGAGCAGTACTTC	CASSDIGQGSYEQYF
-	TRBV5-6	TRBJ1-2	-	TGTGCCAGCAGCTTACGGGGGAGGTACTATGGCTACACCTTC	CASSLRGRYYGYTF
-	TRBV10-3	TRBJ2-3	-	TGTGCCATCGGCCTAGGGGGAAAATATACGCAGTATTTT	CAIGLGGKYTQYF
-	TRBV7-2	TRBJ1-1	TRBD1	TGTGCCAGCAGCTTAGCGGACAGGGGGCGATTGGACACTGAAGCTTTCTTT	CASSLADRGRLDTEAFF
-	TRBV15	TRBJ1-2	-	TGTGCCACCAGCAGAGCCAGGGGAAACTATGGCTACACCTTC	CATSRARGNYGYTF
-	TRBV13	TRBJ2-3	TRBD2	TGTGCCAGCAGCCTCCGGGACTACCTCACAGATACGCAGTATTTT	CASSLRDYLTDTQYF
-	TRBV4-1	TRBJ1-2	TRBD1	TGCGCCAGTCGACCAGTCACAGGGGGCTCGGGAGGTGGCTACACCTTC	CASRPVTGGSGGGYTF
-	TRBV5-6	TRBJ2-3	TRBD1	TGTGCCAGCAGCTTGGGCCGGGGACAGGGCAACACAGATACGCAGTATTTT	CASSLGRGQGNTDTQYF
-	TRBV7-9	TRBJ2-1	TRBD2	TGTGCCAGCAGCTCCGTAAGTGGGACTAGCGATCGTGAGCAGTTCTTC	CASSSVSGTSDREQFF